Only a few counts were recorded for the clone carrying this T cell receptor beta chain. TCRdb reanalysed the 5' RACE reads using MiXCR and keeps one entry per CDR3 protein. The sample lists 450,000 or so distinct CDR3 sequences; approximately 15% were seen once. Germline CDR1 reads SGHTA; CDR2 reads FQGNSA. There are 15 residues in the CDR3. V was shortened by 6 bases and J by 7 bases, with 21 bases between the two germline ends. This sample stems from a study of identical twins. These data were also filed under a second study, of yellow fever vaccine responses in identical twins.

The source is a woman under 30 in good health. J is TRBJ2-5 and V is TRBV7-2, with D perhaps matching TRBD2 (6 bases). The sample consisted of CD4+ T cells sorted from blood. This CDR3 is CASSKRLGGVGTQYF. DNA of the CDR3: TGTGCCAGCAGTAAAAGACTGGGCGGGGTTGGGACCCAGTACTTC.